Listed below are T cell receptor beta chains from one sample, sequenced in a study of T cells in Graves' hyperthyroidism and ophthalmopathy. TCRdb used MiXCR to reprocess the multiplex PCR reads, holding one entry per CDR3 protein. The sample includes approximately 380,000 distinct CDR3 sequences, about a fifth of them seen just once. The source material was blood. The receptors were gathered from a woman younger than 30 with Graves' hyperthyroidism. Each CDR3 is given with its conserved first and last residue. D genes are given only for firm matches. Some rows mark clone size as missing; the rest say once, few, many or name a class of expanded clone.

abundance,j_gene,v_gene,d_gene,CDR3aa,CDR3nt
many,TRBJ1-1,TRBV12-3/TRBV12-4,-,CASSARGQAFF,TGTGCCAGCAGTGCCCGGGGCCAAGCTTTCTTT
-,TRBJ1-3,TRBV20-1,-,CSARDGGNTIYF,TGCAGTGCTAGAGATGGGGGAAACACCATATATTTT
many,TRBJ2-7,TRBV7-9,-,CASSPQGGGTYEQYF,TGTGCCAGCAGCCCACAAGGTGGAGGTACCTACGAGCAGTACTTC
-,TRBJ1-5,TRBV11-1,-,CASSLGPGPRYQPQHF,TGTGCCAGCAGCTTAGGGCCGGGACCGAGATATCAGCCCCAGCATTTT
-,TRBJ1-2,TRBV6-1,-,CASASLKDTGGYGYTF,TGTGCCAGCGCTAGTTTAAAGGACACGGGCGGCTATGGCTACACCTTC
many,TRBJ1-1,TRBV10-1,-,CASRGVSGNTEAFF,TGCGCCAGCAGGGGAGTGTCGGGGAACACTGAAGCTTTCTTT
-,TRBJ1-5,TRBV6-1,TRBD1,CASSPLGTGSNQPQHF,TGTGCCAGCAGTCCCCTCGGGACAGGGAGCAATCAGCCCCAGCATTTT
many,TRBJ2-2,TRBV12-3/TRBV12-4,TRBD1,CASRSGTGYTGELFF,TGTGCCAGCAGGTCCGGGACAGGGTACACCGGGGAGCTGTTTTTT
-,TRBJ2-2,TRBV28,-,CASSSPGGGGTGELFF,TGTGCCAGCAGTTCCCCTGGGGGGGGCGGAACCGGGGAGCTGTTTTTT
few,TRBJ2-5,TRBV20-1,-,CSASPGGETQYF,TGCAGTGCTAGCCCAGGAGGGGAGACCCAGTACTTC
many,TRBJ1-2,TRBV7-9,-,CASSLRGQEGLGYTF,TGTGCCAGCAGCTTAAGGGGCCAAGAAGGTCTCGGCTACACCTTC
once,TRBJ2-5,TRBV20-1,-,CSAEDGRSETQYF,TGCAGTGCTGAGGACGGGCGCAGTGAGACCCAGTACTTC
many,TRBJ1-5,TRBV12-3/TRBV12-4,TRBD1,CASSWGQGNQPQHF,TGTGCCAGCAGTTGGGGACAGGGCAATCAGCCCCAGCATTTT
many,TRBJ2-7,TRBV12-5,-,CASAQEVSYEQYF,TGTGCTAGCGCTCAAGAGGTTTCCTACGAGCAGTACTTC
many,TRBJ2-5,TRBV11-2,-,CASSLSAGETQYF,TGTGCCAGCAGCTTGTCGGCGGGAGAGACCCAGTACTTC
many,TRBJ2-7,TRBV2,TRBD2,CASEMELAGGHEQYF,TGTGCCAGTGAAATGGAACTAGCGGGGGGGCACGAGCAGTACTTC
many,TRBJ2-5,TRBV2,-,CASNPTLGQETQYF,TGTGCCAGCAACCCGACCCTGGGCCAAGAGACCCAGTACTTC
-,TRBJ1-1,TRBV12-3/TRBV12-4,-,CASSLVFGNTDAFF,TGTGCCAGCAGTTTAGTGTTTGGGAACACTGATGCTTTCTTT
few,TRBJ1-2,TRBV6-1,-,CASSPLLGSGYTF,TGTGCCAGCAGTCCCCTCTTAGGTAGTGGCTACACCTTC
-,TRBJ2-7,TRBV6-2/TRBV6-3,-,CASSYFSSYEQYF,TGTGCCAGCAGTTACTTTAGCTCCTACGAGCAGTACTTC
many,TRBJ2-5,TRBV4-1,-,CASSQTYQETQYF,TGCGCCAGCAGCCAGACGTACCAAGAGACCCAGTACTTC
-,TRBJ1-3,TRBV28,-,CASSQTGTSGNTIYF,TGTGCCAGCAGTCAAACAGGGACCTCTGGAAACACCATATATTTT
many,TRBJ2-5,TRBV27,TRBD1,CASKRTGRHGETQYF,TGTGCCAGCAAACGGACAGGGAGGCATGGAGAGACCCAGTACTTC
many,TRBJ1-5,TRBV27,TRBD1,CASSRGTGDQPQHF,TGTGCCAGCAGCCGTGGGACAGGTGATCAGCCCCAGCATTTT
many,TRBJ1-1,TRBV6-5,-,CASSYSRFRSQNTEAFF,TGTGCCAGCAGTTACTCGAGATTCAGGAGCCAGAACACTGAAGCTTTCTTT
many,TRBJ2-6,TRBV24-1,-,CATSVDGVSVLTF,TGTGCCACCAGTGTGGACGGCGTTAGCGTCCTGACTTTC
many,TRBJ1-1,TRBV5-1,TRBD1,CASSRDPGQGNPEAFF,TGCGCCAGCAGCAGGGACCCGGGACAGGGAAACCCTGAAGCTTTCTTT
many,TRBJ2-7,TRBV12-3/TRBV12-4,TRBD1,CASRGRTGLEEQYF,TGTGCCAGCAGGGGGAGGACAGGGTTGGAAGAGCAGTACTTC
-,TRBJ1-1,TRBV6-2/TRBV6-3,TRBD1,CASSDYRGQGTEAFF,TGTGCCAGCAGTGACTACAGGGGCCAGGGCACTGAAGCTTTCTTT
many,TRBJ1-1,TRBV28,-,CASITGARLEAFF,TGTGCCAGTATTACCGGGGCCCGGCTTGAAGCTTTCTTT
many,TRBJ2-5,TRBV29-1,-,CSALFETQYF,TGCAGCGCATTGTTCGAGACCCAGTACTTC